These 14 T cell receptor beta chains originate from one sample sequenced in a study of CD8 T cells in Susac syndrome. With random hexamers, reverse transcription was performed on roughly 0.5 to 1 ug of RNA. Using its own MiXCR run on the immunoSEQ multiplex PCR reads, TCRdb lists one record per CDR3 protein. The sample has around 190,000 distinct CDR3 sequences; about 94% are singletons. The sample was CD4+ T cells from PBMCs. Source of these receptors: a human donor in good health.

The CDR3 DNA reads TGTGCCAGCAGTGCCAGGACTATAGGGTACGAGCAGTACTTC. It yields the protein CASSARTIGYEQYF. The chain uses TRBV2 and TRBJ2-7, with D maybe TRBD2 (6 bases). The CDR3 is made up of 14 amino acids. CDR1 is SNHLY, CDR2 FYNNEI, per germline. The germline V and J ends were trimmed by 4 bases and 4 bases, with 14 bases remaining between them. The full variable domain, in which reference TRBV2 and TRBJ2-7 provide the parts outside the CDR3, is EPEVTQTPSHQVTQMGQEVILRCVPISNHLYFYWYRQILGQKVEFLVSFYNNEISEKSEIFDDQFSVERPDGSNFTLKIRSTKLEDSAMYFCASSARTIGYEQYFGPGTRLTVT.

Only one count was recorded for this clonotype. This rearrangement joins TRBV6-5 to TRBJ1-1, with TRBD1 as a possible D gene (6 bases). The V end was cut by 2 bases, the J end by 4 bases, with 8 bases between. Germline loops: CDR1 MNHEY, CDR2 SVGAGI. CDR3 length equals 13 residues. CDR3 amino acids: CASSYRDITEAFF. The DNA for the CDR3 is TGTGCCAGCAGTTACAGGGACATCACTGAAGCTTTCTTT.

The chain couples TRBV3-1 to TRBJ1-5; D is unclear. Germline loops: CDR1 LGHDT, CDR2 YNNKEL (reference sequence). The CDR3 consists of 14 residues. Trimming removed 3 bases from V and 3 bases from J, with 9 bases in between. The CDR3 DNA follows: TGTGCCAGCAGCCAGGTGATTGACAATCAGCCCCAGCATTTT. As protein: CASSQVIDNQPQHF.

The V and J genes are TRBV20-1 and TRBJ1-1; possibly TRBD1 for D (6 bases). CDR1 DFQATT and CDR2 SNEGSKA come from the germline V gene (reference sequence). The CDR3 loop spans 15 amino acids. V shed 5 bases and J shed 3 bases, with 19 bases lying between them. CDR3 DNA sequence: TGCAGTGCTGGGACAAGGAGATTATACGACACTGAAGCTTTCTTT. This codes for CSAGTRRLYDTEAFF.

This clonotype was observed a few times. The chain recombines TRBV4-2 with TRBJ1-1; tentatively, D is TRBD1 (6 bases). With 4 bases removed from V and 4 bases from J, the gap between germline ends came to 10 bases. Germline CDR1 LGHNA, CDR2 YNFKEQ. The CDR3 runs 13 residues. The CDR3 DNA sequence: TGTGCCAGCAGCCCCAGGGGTTTCACTGAAGCTTTCTTT. The encoded protein is CASSPRGFTEAFF.

This clonotype was seen a single time. The genes are TRBV20-1 and TRBJ2-5, with D tentatively TRBD2 (6 bases). The CDR3 totals 17 residues. V lost 2 bases and J lost 8, with 27 bases in between. Germline V gene sequence: CDR1 DFQATT, CDR2 SNEGSKA (reference sequence). The CDR3 coding sequence is TGCAGTGCTAGAAAACCTAGGACTATGAGAGAATGGAGCACCCAGTACTTC. This encodes CSARKPRTMREWSTQYF.

The rearrangement links TRBV7-2 to TRBJ2-7, with 8 bases matching TRBD2. The CDR3 extends over 15 amino acids. Unmatched junction bases numbered 5, after V lost 0 bases and J lost 4 bases. Per the germline V gene, CDR1 is SGHTA and CDR2 is FQGNSA. The CDR3 bases are TGTGCCAGCAGCTTAGCAAGCGGGAGTCTGTACGAGCAGTACTTC. This translates into CASSLASGSLYEQYF.

This chain uses TRBV4-3 with TRBJ1-2; 7 nucleotides agree with TRBD1. The germline CDR1 and CDR2 sequences are LGHNA and YSLEER. Trimming at V came to 0 bases and at J to 8 bases, leaving 9 bases not matched to a gene. This CDR3 is 15 amino acids long. CDR3 nucleotides: TGCGCCAGCAGCCAAGATGGCGGACAGGTTGGCGGCTACACCTTC. Encoded protein: CASSQDGGQVGGYTF.

The gene calls are TRBV30 and TRBJ2-7; D is tentatively TRBD1 or TRBD2 (5 bases each). V was cut by 4 bases and J by 0 bases, with 13 bases left in between. The germline V gene encodes CDR1 GTSNPN and CDR2 SVGIG (reference sequence). This CDR3 has 14 residues. The CDR3 reads CAWNRDPSSYEQYF. The DNA for the CDR3 is TGTGCCTGGAACCGGGACCCAAGCTCCTACGAGCAGTACTTC.

The chain is built from TRBV9 and TRBJ2-7; 13 bases are a match to TRBD2. The ends lost 4 bases at V and 2 bases at J; junction bases unmatched: 9. Per the germline V gene, CDR1 is SGDLS and CDR2 is YYNGEE. The CDR3 contains 17 residues. For the CDR3, the DNA is TGTGCCAGCAGCCCCGGACTAGCGGGAGACCGTGCCTACGAGCAGTACTTC. Residues: CASSPGLAGDRAYEQYF.

The chain carries TRBV7-2 and TRBJ2-1; D not resolved. V lost 6 bases and J 5 bases, leaving 11 bases between the germline ends. The CDR3 runs to 13 residues. Germline V CDR1 and CDR2: SGHTA, FQGNSA. The CDR3 is CASRLRINNEQFF. CDR3 nucleotides: TGTGCCAGCAGGCTGCGGATTAACAATGAGCAGTTCTTC.

This sequence joins TRBV28 and TRBJ1-5, with D hard to call. Trimming removed 6 bases from V and 6 bases from J, with 15 bases in between. This CDR3 is built from 14 residues. Germline CDR1 MDHEN, CDR2 SYDVKM. CDR3 DNA sequence: TGTGCCAGCAGACCGGATGCGGTCGGTCAGCCCCAGCATTTT. This sequence encodes CASRPDAVGQPQHF.

The V and J genes are TRBV27 and TRBJ2-7, with a possible D match to TRBD1 (6 bases). There are 15 residues in the CDR3. Trimming took off 5 bases at V and 3 bases at J, with 17 bases between the two ends. Germline CDR1 MNHEY, CDR2 SMNVEV (reference sequence). CDR3: CASSPLPGHLYEQYF. CDR3 sequence (DNA): TGTGCCAGCAGTCCCCTCCCGGGACACCTCTACGAGCAGTACTTC.

The chain carries TRBV11-2 and TRBJ2-5, with D unresolved. Germline CDR1 SGHAT, CDR2 FQNNGV. V lost 0 bases to trimming and J lost 1 base, with 6 bases between them. The CDR3 has 14 amino acids. The CDR3 DNA reads TGTGCCAGCAGCTTAGAACGTATCCAAGAGACCCAGTACTTC. Protein product: CASSLERIQETQYF.